The 29 T cell receptor beta chains in this list originate from one sample, sequenced in a study of glioma-infiltrating T cells after dendritic cell vaccination. Time point noted: after dendritic cell vaccination, including at tumor progression/relapse. Measured with immunoSEQ multiplex PCR; TCRdb has only the in-frame clones, and not every one. The sample records around 78,000 clones, around 86% being singletons. The material was blood, obtained after dendritic cell vaccination. All receptors derive from a human donor with glioblastoma.

The rearrangement links TRBV7-2 to TRBJ2-3; 7 bases align to TRBD1. Trimming took 2 bases from V and 2 from J; bases not matched to a gene: 1. The CDR3 is 14 amino acids. Germline values: CDR1 SGHTA, CDR2 FQGNSA. CDR3 amino acids: CASSLRGPTDTQYF. The CDR3 DNA is TGTGCCAGCAGCTTAAGGGGGCCCACAGATACGCAGTATTTT.

In its sample, this clone was seen once. V usage is TRBV6-5 and J usage is TRBJ2-2; a weak D match, TRBD1 (6 bases). With 6 bases removed from V and 7 bases from J, the gap between germline ends came to 9 bases. Per germline, CDR1 MNHEY and CDR2 SVGAGI. CDR3 size: 12 residues. CDR3 in DNA: TGTGCCAGCAGCGGGACATACGGGGAGCTGTTTTTT. Protein product: CASSGTYGELFF.

The chain is built from TRBV7-3 and TRBJ2-3; 7 nucleotides line up with TRBD2. Germline V gives CDR1 SGHTA, CDR2 FQGTGA. Trimming took 6 bases from V and 4 from J; bases not matched to a gene: 7. The CDR3 covers 14 residues. The CDR3 sequence: CASSSAGEADTQYF. Written as DNA, the CDR3 is TGTGCCAGCAGTTCCGCGGGAGAGGCAGATACGCAGTATTTT.

In this sample, this clone turned up once. The chain recombines TRBV9 with TRBJ2-1, with D perhaps TRBD1 (8 bases). The germline V gene has CDR1 SGDLS and CDR2 YYNGEE. The CDR3 totals 13 residues. V was cut by 4 bases and J by 8 bases, with 13 bases left in between. The DNA for the CDR3 is TGTGCCAGCAGCCCACAGGGGGGGTATGAGCAGTTCTTC. Translating it yields CASSPQGGYEQFF.

CDR3 DNA sequence: TGTGCCAGCAGCTCGGGGCAGGGGGACACTGAAGCTTTCTTT. This sequence encodes CASSSGQGDTEAFF. This chain uses TRBV27 with TRBJ1-1; 7 bases align to TRBD1. The CDR3 is 14 amino acids. Germline V gene lookup returns CDR1 MNHEY and CDR2 SMNVEV (reference sequence). J was trimmed by 3 bases and V by 6 bases; bases with no gene match: 7.

This chain connects TRBV9 to TRBJ1-3; TRBD1 might be the D (6 bases). V dropped 4 bases and J dropped 3 bases, with 14 bases sitting between them. CDR1 is SGDLS, CDR2 YYNGEE, per germline. The CDR3 sequence is 15 residues long. Here the CDR3 reads CASSPAGAGGNTIYF. DNA of the CDR3: TGTGCCAGCAGCCCCGCAGGGGCGGGTGGAAACACCATATATTTT.

CDR3 residues: CASSARDRGSDGYTF. The CDR3 nucleotides are TGTGCCAGCAGTGCCCGGGACAGGGGATCAGATGGCTACACCTTC. The J gene is TRBJ1-2, the V gene TRBV6-5; 10 bases are shared with TRBD1. From germline, CDR1 is MNHEY and CDR2 SVGAGI. This CDR3 has 15 amino acids. With 5 bases clipped from V and 6 bases from J, the junction kept 9 bases outside the gene matches.

The chain is built from TRBV5-1 and TRBJ2-5; 8 bases agree with TRBD2. J lost 5 bases, V lost 2 bases, and 8 bases had no gene match. The CDR3 covers 15 residues. Per germline, CDR1 SGHRS and CDR2 YFSETQ. The chain's CDR3 is CASSFSGAGGETQYF. The CDR3 DNA reads TGCGCCAGCAGCTTTAGCGGGGCCGGAGGGGAGACCCAGTACTTC.

The J gene is TRBJ1-5, the V gene TRBV6-5, with TRBD1 matching over 8 bases. CDR1 is MNHEY, CDR2 SVGAGI, per germline. The CDR3 sequence is 15 residues long. The V and J ends lost 6 bases and 4 bases, in that order; junction bases with no gene match: 8. The CDR3 nucleotides read TGTGCCAGCAGCCGCGGACAGGGCGGGAATCAGCCCCAGCATTTT. Translated: CASSRGQGGNQPQHF.

As regards this clone: Different DNA sequences within this sample yield the same CDR3. The chain couples TRBV5-1 to TRBJ1-1; 8 bases match TRBD1. The germline CDR1 and CDR2 sequences are SGHRS and YFSETQ. This CDR3 spans 15 amino acids. Losses at the gene ends were 3 bases for V and 2 bases for J; bases not matched to a gene: 6. The CDR3 DNA sequence: TGCGCCAGCAGCTCTGCCGGGACAGGCAACACTGAAGCTTTCTTT. Its translation is CASSSAGTGNTEAFF. The full variable domain, its missing parts supplied by reference TRBV5-1 and TRBJ1-1, is KAGVTQTPRYLIKTRGQQVTLSCSPISGHRSVSWYQQTPGQGLQFLFEYFSETQRNKGNFPGRFSGRQFSNSRSEMNVSTLELGDSALYLCASSSAGTGNTEAFFGQGTRLTVV.

The V and J genes are TRBV6-4 and TRBJ2-2; 7 bases line up with TRBD1. Unmatched junction bases numbered 13, after V lost 6 bases and J lost 3 bases. The CDR3 spans 17 residues. CDR1 is MRHNA, CDR2 SNTAGT, per germline. Here the CDR3 reads CASRKRSVTGDTGELFF. The CDR3 DNA reads as TGTGCCAGCAGGAAACGGTCGGTCACAGGGGACACCGGGGAGCTGTTTTTT.

This clone was detected once. The rearrangement uses TRBV29-1 and TRBJ2-2; possible D gene TRBD1, 6 bases. Trimming pared 5 bases from V and 3 bases from J, leaving 13 bases between. Germline V gene sequence: CDR1 SQVTM, CDR2 ANQGSEA. The CDR3 sequence is 14 residues long. As DNA, the CDR3 is TGCAGCGTTCGGCAGGGGTACGACACCGGGGAGCTGTTTTTT. Translation gives CSVRQGYDTGELFF.

The chain is built from TRBV7-7 and TRBJ2-2; 7 positions agree with TRBD1. The trim removed 5 bases at V and 4 bases at J, leaving 7 bases unmatched. The CDR3 spans 15 residues. Looked up from germline, CDR1 is SSHAT and CDR2 is FNYEAQ (reference sequence). CDR3 DNA sequence: TGTGCCAGCAGCCTAGGGACAGTCGGCACCGGGGAGCTGTTTTTT. Amino acids: CASSLGTVGTGELFF. The variable domain in full, completed from reference TRBV7-7 and TRBJ2-2, reads GAGVSQSPRYKVTKRGQDVTLRCDPISSHATLYWYQQALGQGPEFLTYFNYEAQPDKSGLPSDRFSAERPEGSISTLTIQRTEQRDSAMYRCASSLGTVGTGELFFGEGSRLTVL.

The V gene is TRBV5-1, the J gene TRBJ2-3; D possibly corresponds to TRBD2 (5 bases). The CDR3 contains 14 residues. V gave up 3 bases and J gave up 0 bases, with 8 bases separating them. Germline CDR1 reads SGHRS; CDR2 reads YFSETQ. CDR3 nucleotide sequence: TGCGCCAGCAGCTATTGGGAGAGCACAGATACGCAGTATTTT. Protein: CASSYWESTDTQYF.

This clone was detected once. Here the CDR3 reads CASSPSDRVYTEAFF. Here the CDR3 DNA reads TGTGCCAGCAGCCCCTCGGACAGGGTGTACACTGAAGCTTTCTTT. V is TRBV7-9 and J is TRBJ1-1; the match to TRBD1 covers 8 bases. The CDR3 runs 15 residues. V lost 5 bases to trimming and J lost 3 bases; unmatched junction nucleotides: 8. Germline-derived CDR1 and CDR2 are SEHNR and FQNEAQ (reference sequence).

This chain joins TRBV7-9 and TRBJ2-7, with 7 bases that match TRBD1. J lost 0 bases, V lost 5 bases, and 7 bases had no gene match. The CDR3 is 15 amino acids. Germline lookup yields CDR1 SEHNR and CDR2 FQNEAQ (reference sequence). CDR3: CASSPGTAYSYEQYF. The CDR3 region has the DNA TGTGCCAGCAGCCCCGGGACAGCATACTCCTACGAGCAGTACTTC. Full variable domain (missing parts from reference TRBV7-9 and TRBJ2-7): DTGVSQNPRHKITKRGQNVTFRCDPISEHNRLYWYRQTLGQGPEFLTYFQNEAQLEKSRLLSDRFSAERPKGSFSTLEIQRTEQGDSAMYLCASSPGTAYSYEQYFGPGTRLTVT.

This CDR3 reads CASSLAGGLQETQYF. The DNA of the CDR3 is TGTGCCAGCAGCTTGGCCGGGGGGCTCCAAGAGACCCAGTACTTC. The rearrangement joins TRBV5-4 to TRBJ2-5; TRBD2 is a possible D gene (7 bases). The V gene's germline CDR1 is SGHNT and CDR2 YYREEE (reference sequence). The V end lost 0 bases, the J end lost 1 base, and 10 bases lay between the germline ends. The CDR3 has 15 amino acids.

V and J are TRBV7-9 and TRBJ1-2, with 7 bases identical to TRBD1. Germline-derived CDR1 and CDR2 are SEHNR and FQNEAQ (reference sequence). The J segment lost 4 bases and the V segment lost 5 bases, leaving 13 bases of the junction unmatched. The CDR3 is 16 residues long. As DNA, the CDR3 is TGTGCCAGCAGCCCCACAAAGACAGGGCCCCGCTATGGCTACACCTTC. The encoded protein is CASSPTKTGPRYGYTF. The entire variable domain, with the rest obtained from reference TRBV7-9 and TRBJ1-2, is as follows: DTGVSQNPRHKITKRGQNVTFRCDPISEHNRLYWYRQTLGQGPEFLTYFQNEAQLEKSRLLSDRFSAERPKGSFSTLEIQRTEQGDSAMYLCASSPTKTGPRYGYTFGSGTRLTVV.

This clone appeared a few times. The V gene is TRBV5-6, the J gene TRBJ1-4; 7 bases map to TRBD1. CDR1 and CDR2 from the germline V gene are SGHDT and YYEEEE. The CDR3 is 15 residues long. V dropped 4 bases and J dropped 0; count of bases not matched to a gene: 3. CDR3 nucleotides: TGTGCCAGCAGCCAGGGGACAGCAACTAATGAAAAACTGTTTTTT. This gives the protein CASSQGTATNEKLFF.

This chain joins TRBV28 and TRBJ1-4, with D possibly matching TRBD1 (6 bases). The CDR3 is made up of 14 amino acids. The germline V and J ends were trimmed by 4 bases and 0 bases, with 6 bases remaining between them. In germline, CDR1 is MDHEN, CDR2 SYDVKM. The CDR3 sequence: CASSSGATNEKLFF. In nucleotides, the CDR3 is TGTGCCAGCAGTTCAGGGGCAACTAATGAAAAACTGTTTTTT.

This clone was detected only once. The rearrangement joins TRBV11-2 to TRBJ1-1; D is unclear. Looked up from germline, CDR1 is SGHAT and CDR2 is FQNNGV. The V end lost 5 bases, the J end lost 3 bases, and 10 bases lay between the germline ends. This CDR3 is 13 amino acids long. The CDR3 DNA reads as TGTGCCAGCAGCGCTGACTTTTACACTGAAGCTTTCTTT. Translating gives CASSADFYTEAFF.

V usage is TRBV5-1 and J usage is TRBJ1-4; maybe TRBD1 (5 bases). CDR3 length equals 13 residues. V lost 3 bases and J 5 bases, leaving 8 bases between the germline ends. The germline CDR1 and CDR2 sequences are SGHRS and YFSETQ. This CDR3 reads CASSWAGNEKLFF. The CDR3, as DNA: TGCGCCAGCAGCTGGGCAGGGAATGAAAAACTGTTTTTT.

The chain couples TRBV7-6 to TRBJ2-7; 8 positions match TRBD1. The junction had 1 base not matched to a gene; V was cut back by 0 bases and J by 0 bases. The V gene's germline CDR1 is SGHVS and CDR2 FNYEAQ. CDR3 size: 15 residues. The CDR3 DNA reads as TGTGCCAGCAGCTTAGCGGGGACAGGCTCCTACGAGCAGTACTTC. This sequence encodes CASSLAGTGSYEQYF.

The chain links TRBV4-3 to TRBJ2-2; 7 positions agree with TRBD2. After removal of 1 base from V and 4 bases from J, the junction contained 6 bases not matched to a gene. The germline CDR1 and CDR2 sequences are LGHNA and YSLEER. This CDR3 spans 16 amino acids. The CDR3 spells CASSQVRIAGTGELFF. The CDR3 DNA reads as TGCGCCAGCAGCCAAGTTCGCATAGCGGGCACCGGGGAGCTGTTTTTT.

J is TRBJ1-1 and V is TRBV30, with unresolved D. V lost 0 bases to trimming and J lost 6 bases, with 17 bases between them. This CDR3 contains 15 residues. Per the germline V gene, CDR1 is GTSNPN and CDR2 is SVGIG (reference sequence). The CDR3 region has the DNA TGTGCCTGGAGTGTTAAACGGACGGGAGCAGCTGAAGCTTTCTTT. The encoded protein is CAWSVKRTGAAEAFF. The whole variable domain, remainder taken from reference TRBV30 and TRBJ1-1, is SQTIHQWPATLVQPVGSPLSLECTVEGTSNPNLYWYRQAAGRGLQLLFYSVGIGQISSEVPQNLSASRPQDRQFILSSKKLLLSDSGFYLCAWSVKRTGAAEAFFGQGTRLTVV.

This chain uses TRBV7-8 with TRBJ2-3; the match to TRBD2 covers 8 bases. With 3 bases clipped from V and 4 bases from J, the junction kept 6 bases outside the gene matches. Germline lookup yields CDR1 SGHVS and CDR2 FQNEAQ. The CDR3 has 15 amino acids. CDR3 sequence reads: CASSFSGRIPDTQYF. The CDR3 nucleotides read TGTGCCAGCAGCTTCAGCGGGAGAATTCCAGATACGCAGTATTTT.

This chain links TRBV4-3 with TRBJ2-1, with 14 bases identical to TRBD2. The CDR3 runs to 20 residues. The V gene's germline CDR1 is LGHNA and CDR2 YSLEER. The ends lost 4 bases at V and 6 bases at J; junction bases unmatched: 17. Written as DNA, the CDR3 is TGCGCCAGCAGCCCTAGGACTAGCGGGAGGTCAAGTTGGTCAGGCAATGAGCAGTTCTTC. Its translation is CASSPRTSGRSSWSGNEQFF.

The chain links TRBV2 to TRBJ2-2; weak D call: TRBD2 (6 bases). The germline V gene has CDR1 SNHLY and CDR2 FYNNEI. The CDR3 runs to 16 residues. V was clipped by 3 bases and J by 4 bases, with 15 bases between them. This chain's CDR3 is CASSEEGIGATGELFF. DNA for the CDR3: TGTGCCAGCAGTGAGGAGGGAATAGGGGCCACCGGGGAGCTGTTTTTT.

The chain recombines TRBV7-2 with TRBJ1-1; tentative D call: TRBD1 (5 bases). This CDR3 contains 15 residues. V dropped 3 bases and J dropped 2 bases, with 13 bases sitting between them. Germline-derived CDR1 and CDR2 are SGHTA and FQGNSA. CDR3: CASSFIRGQNTEAFF. The CDR3 DNA follows: TGTGCCAGCAGCTTTATTAGGGGCCAAAACACTGAAGCTTTCTTT.